This record covers a single TCR beta chain. The antigen remains unidentified. TCRdb redid the calling of the reads with MiXCR, one entry per CDR3 protein. The sample contains approximately 730,000 distinct CDR3 sequences, almost 30% of which appear only once. This sample was included in a study of T cell repertoires in cytomegalovirus infection. As for the study in general: Used in the study were CMV epitopes, some recently identified and HLA-C-restricted, others well-studied and HLA-B-restricted. Indicated by public TCR beta signatures were CMV infection and matching HLA type.

CDR1 SEHNR and CDR2 FQNEAQ come from the germline V gene (reference sequence). The V segment lost 4 bases and the J segment 5 bases; nucleotides outside the gene matches: 7. This CDR3 has 14 residues. Whole-study results and caveats: CMV-specific TCR beta clonotypes restricted by HLA-C dominated the ex vivo response. There were carriers of CMV plus the relevant HLA, and cumulative public TCR beta family frequency identified them.

The sequencing here drew on cultured CD8+ T cells from PBMCs, taken from culture after CMV antigen stimulation. This sequence was found in a human donor in good health (CMV status not recorded). Some clones in this sample may be carry-over from other donors' samples. The chain links TRBV7-9 to TRBJ2-7; 8 positions agree with TRBD1. The chain's CDR3 is CASSSGQGFNEQYV. DNA for the CDR3: TGTGCCAGCAGCTCTGGACAGGGTTTTAACGAGCAGTACGTC.